This entry lists 10 T cell receptor beta chains sequenced from one sample in a study of T cell responses to AZD1222 COVID-19 vaccine. Using immunoSEQ multiplex PCR, the repertoire was profiled, and TCRdb retains in-frame clones only, with some absent. This sample has some 100,000 clones; 87% occur once, and the top ten carry about 3%. The source was peripheral blood, collected on day 0 of AZD1222 vaccination. These receptors were collected from an adult in good health.

The chain combines TRBV6-5 with TRBJ2-7, with 11 positions matching TRBD1. Germline V gene sequence: CDR1 MNHEY, CDR2 SVGAGI. This CDR3 is 15 amino acids long. The ends lost 4 bases at V and 9 bases at J; junction bases unmatched: 11. The CDR3 sequence is CASSWGRGQGARQYF. The CDR3 nucleotides read TGTGCCAGCAGTTGGGGGAGAGGACAGGGGGCTCGGCAGTACTTC.

The gene calls are TRBV28 and TRBJ2-1, with 7 bases matching TRBD2. CDR1 is MDHEN and CDR2 is SYDVKM in the germline V gene. The CDR3 extends over 15 amino acids. Trimming cost V 7 bases and J 10 bases; bases outside gene matches: 16. The CDR3 DNA reads TGTGCCAGCAACGGGAAAGGGGCGCGGGGGAGCGAGCAGTTCTTC. Protein product: CASNGKGARGSEQFF.

The V and J genes are TRBV6-5 and TRBJ1-5; D unclear. Germline assignment: CDR1 MNHEY and CDR2 SVGAGI. V lost 0 bases and J 7 bases, leaving 13 bases between the germline ends. CDR3 length: 15 residues. CDR3 nucleotides: TGTGCCAGCAGTTACTCGTTAGGGAGTGGCCAGCCCCAGCATTTT. It codes for CASSYSLGSGQPQHF.

This sequence joins TRBV6-5 and TRBJ2-3; D might be TRBD2 (5 bases). V lost 5 bases to trimming and J lost 4 bases, with 10 bases between them. Germline V CDR1 and CDR2: MNHEY, SVGAGI. The CDR3 is 13 amino acids. DNA of the CDR3: TGTGCCAGCAGTAGGGAGTACGCAGATACGCAGTATTTT. The encoded protein is CASSREYADTQYF.

V is TRBV12-3 or TRBV12-4 and J is TRBJ2-7; no reliable D call. This CDR3 contains 13 residues. V gave up 3 bases and J gave up 0 bases, with 6 bases separating them. CDR3 DNA: TGTGCCAGCAGTTTGAGAGGCTCCTACGAGCAGTACTTC. Translation gives CASSLRGSYEQYF.

The genes are TRBV5-1 and TRBJ1-1, with TRBD1 as a possible D gene (5 bases). The CDR3 has 15 residues. Germline CDR1 and CDR2: SGHRS and YFSETQ. Trimming stripped 1 base from V and 8 bases from J, with 18 bases between. For the CDR3, the DNA is TGCGCCAGCAGCTTGAATGGGGACCCGGGGAGGGAAGCTTTCTTT. Protein product: CASSLNGDPGREAFF.

The chain joins TRBV11-2 to TRBJ2-2, with TRBD2 matching 8 bases. With V trimmed by 5 bases and J by 8 bases, 10 bases remained unmatched. This CDR3 region has 15 residues. Germline lookup yields CDR1 SGHAT and CDR2 FQNNGV. The DNA for the CDR3 is TGTGCCAGCAGCCTGACCGGGGGGGCCTTAGGGGAGCTGTTTTTT. This encodes CASSLTGGALGELFF.

The chain employs TRBV4-1 and TRBJ2-6; TRBD2 might be the D (6 bases). Germline loops: CDR1 MGHRA, CDR2 YSYEKL. This CDR3 is 20 amino acids long. V dropped 4 bases and J dropped 3 bases, with 25 bases sitting between them. CDR3 DNA: TGCGCCAGCAGCCTAGTAGGAGCGGGCAGGACCCTGGGTGGGGCCAACGTCCTGACTTTC. Translated, it gives CASSLVGAGRTLGGANVLTF.

CDR3 sequence: CASSEVDIPGANVLTF. The CDR3 region has the DNA TGTGCCAGCAGTGAAGTCGACATCCCTGGGGCCAACGTCCTGACTTTC. The V gene is TRBV6-1, the J gene TRBJ2-6; D ambiguous. Germline V gives CDR1 MNHNS, CDR2 SASEGT. Trimming cost V 1 base and J 2 bases, with 9 bases left between them. This CDR3 spans 16 amino acids.

The rearrangement links TRBV27 to TRBJ2-1, with TRBD1 matching 8 bases. The CDR3 runs 14 residues. V trimming: 5 bases; J trimming: 9 bases; junction bases outside the gene matches: 9. Per the germline V gene, CDR1 is MNHEY and CDR2 is SMNVEV (reference sequence). CDR3: CASSPRQGSGEQFF. DNA for the CDR3: TGTGCCAGCAGTCCAAGACAGGGGTCAGGTGAGCAGTTCTTC.